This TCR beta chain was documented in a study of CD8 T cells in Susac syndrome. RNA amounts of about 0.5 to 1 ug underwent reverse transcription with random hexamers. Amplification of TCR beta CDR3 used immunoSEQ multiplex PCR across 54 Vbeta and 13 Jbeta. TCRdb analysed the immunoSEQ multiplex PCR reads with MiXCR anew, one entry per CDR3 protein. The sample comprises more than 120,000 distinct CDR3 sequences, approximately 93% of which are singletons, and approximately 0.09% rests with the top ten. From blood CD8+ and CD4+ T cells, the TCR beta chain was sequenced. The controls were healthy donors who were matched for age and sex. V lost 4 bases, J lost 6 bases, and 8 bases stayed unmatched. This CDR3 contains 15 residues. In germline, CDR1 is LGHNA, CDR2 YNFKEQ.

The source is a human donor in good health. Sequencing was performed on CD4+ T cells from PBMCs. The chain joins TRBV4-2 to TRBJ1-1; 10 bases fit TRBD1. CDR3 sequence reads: CASSRSGTGEAEAFF. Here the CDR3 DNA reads TGTGCCAGCAGCCGCTCCGGGACAGGGGAAGCTGAAGCTTTCTTT.